The sequence of this T cell receptor beta chain was determined in a study of memory CD4+ T cells and cytomegalovirus serostatus. Study context: Of the healthy Belgian adults, fewer than 10 were CMV seropositive and 24 seronegative. Study-wide findings and caveats: CD4+ memory repertoires contained about two fifths of the 164 reported CMV TCRbeta sequences. CMV serostatus prediction reached median AUC approximately 0.95, or 0.91 with US-trained model.

The sort gate was single viable CD3+CD4+CD8-CD45RO+ cells for memory CD4+ T cells. Data came from immunoSEQ multiplex PCR; TCRdb stores just in-frame clones and leaves some out. The sample contains 45,000 to 60,000 clones, about 86% of which appear only once. Remarks on this clone: The antigen is not known.

The CDR3 spans 13 residues. The V and J ends lost 0 bases and 5 bases respectively, with 8 bases between them. Per the germline V gene, CDR1 is SGHRS and CDR2 is YFSETQ. This chain uses TRBV5-1 with TRBJ1-2; D is undetermined. The sample was memory CD4+ T cells from blood. This receptor was taken from an adult in good health and CMV-seropositive. CDR3 in DNA: TGCGCCAGCAGCTTGGATTTCGGGTATGGCTACACCTTC. This translates into CASSLDFGYGYTF.